This T cell receptor (beta chain) was identified during a study of shared clonotypes between healthy human individuals. Sequencing used immunoSEQ multiplex PCR; TCRdb keeps in-frame clones, though not all of them. The top ten clones hold roughly 0.55% of a sample with about 1.1 million clones, 75% to 80% of them seen once. The V gene's germline CDR1 is MNHNY and CDR2 SVGAGI (reference sequence). The ends were cut back, 6 bases at V and 3 bases at J, with 8 bases in the middle. This CDR3 is 12 amino acids long. J is TRBJ1-2 and V is TRBV6-6, with D perhaps TRBD1 (6 bases). The sequence derives from a man aged 18 to 29 in good health. Some clones in this sample may be carry-over from other donors' samples. The sample taken for sequencing was memory CD4+ T cells from PBMCs. Subset here: CD45RA-negative fraction. The CDR3 loop is CASREGDYGYTF. The CDR3, as DNA: TGTGCCAGCAGGGAGGGGGACTATGGCTACACCTTC.